The 16 T cell receptor beta chains given below trace back to one sample, sequenced in a study of radiation and T cells in renal cell carcinoma (TCRdb year 2020). Receptor libraries were prepared by the immunoSEQ multiplex PCR assay. The immuneACCESS repertoire file appears here via TCRdb, limited to in-frame rearrangements. These files lack a portion of the clones; in checked studies, under half of the deficit traces to unresolved V genes, and the cause of the others is not known. The sample yields approximately 110,000 clones; roughly 85% were counted once. The ten largest clones capture less than 3.5% of the sample. The time point label of this sample denotes: baseline pretreatment blood. In light of the paper, this sample's treatment or condition label describes: 15 Gy SBRT to primary tumor, nephrectomy 4 weeks later. Sequences were derived from blood, sampled from a patient whose treatment included radiotherapy and nephrectomy. These receptors came from a woman in her sixties or seventies with renal cell carcinoma.

This clone was seen a single time. The junction shows a germline mismatch at one end, possibly a read error. The J gene is TRBJ2-7, the V gene TRBV5-6; D is unresolved. This CDR3 region has 11 residues. Germline V CDR1 and CDR2: SGHDT, YYEEEE. The CDR3 loop reads CASGFSYEQYF. The CDR3 DNA is TGTGCCAGCGGCTTCTCCTACGAGCAGTACTTC.

As for this clone: The same CDR3 arises from other DNA sequences in this sample as well. V and J are TRBV4-1 and TRBJ2-1, with 7 bases identical to TRBD1. The CDR3 length is 13 residues. Germline CDR1 MGHRA, CDR2 YSYEKL. V lost 0 bases, J lost 7 bases, and 0 bases stayed unmatched. This CDR3 reads CASSQEQGNEQFF. The CDR3 nucleotides are TGCGCCAGCAGCCAAGAACAGGGGAATGAGCAGTTCTTC.

This chain uses TRBV27 with TRBJ2-6, with D unclear. Trimming left V 2 bases short and J 0 bases short, with 2 bases between. This CDR3 is built from 14 residues. CDR1 is MNHEY, CDR2 SMNVEV, per germline (reference sequence). CDR3 coding DNA: TGTGCCAGCAGTTTAGGCTCTGGGGCCAACGTCCTGACTTTC. Translating gives CASSLGSGANVLTF.

The V and J genes are TRBV23-1 and TRBJ1-2, with a weak D call TRBD1 (6 bases). TRBV23-1 has ORF status, its function being uncertain. The CDR3 spans 16 residues. The V end was cut by 2 bases, the J end by 0 bases, with 13 bases between. CDR3 sequence: CASSQQRTASNYGYTF. Written as DNA, the CDR3 is TGCGCCAGCAGTCAACAGAGGACAGCGTCTAACTATGGCTACACCTTC.

The rearrangement joins TRBV19 to TRBJ2-1; D call uncertain. The V gene's germline CDR1 is LNHDA and CDR2 SQIVND (reference sequence). The CDR3 totals 14 residues. V was pared by 3 bases and J by 1 base, with 7 bases between. The CDR3 bases are TGTGCCAGTAGTATCAGGACGTCCTACAATGAGCAGTTCTTC. Translated, it gives CASSIRTSYNEQFF. The entire variable domain, with the rest obtained from reference TRBV19 and TRBJ2-1, is as follows: DGGITQSPKYLFRKEGQNVTLSCEQNLNHDAMYWYRQDPGQGLRLIYYSQIVNDFQKGDIAEGYSVSREKKESFPLTVTSAQKNPTAFYLCASSIRTSYNEQFFGPGTRLTVL.

The chain links TRBV29-1 to TRBJ1-2; 10 positions agree with TRBD1. After removal of 7 bases from V and 6 bases from J, the junction contained 8 bases not matched to a gene. This CDR3 comprises 13 residues. Germline lookup yields CDR1 SQVTM and CDR2 ANQGSEA. The CDR3 protein is CSENDRGRDGYTF. The CDR3 nucleotides are TGCAGCGAGAACGACAGGGGGCGAGATGGCTACACCTTC.

The chain recombines TRBV5-1 with TRBJ2-7, with D tentatively TRBD1 or TRBD2 (5 bases each). Trimming left V 5 bases short and J 6 bases short, with 18 bases between. Looked up from germline, CDR1 is SGHRS and CDR2 is YFSETQ. This CDR3 is built from 14 residues. CDR3 sequence: CASRARDERAEQYF. The CDR3 DNA reads as TGCGCCAGCAGGGCACGGGACGAGAGGGCCGAGCAGTACTTC.

CDR3 residues: CASRTEMSNQPQHF. The CDR3 DNA sequence: TGTGCCAGCCGTACGGAGATGAGCAATCAGCCCCAGCATTTT. The chain has TRBV28 and TRBJ1-5; D call uncertain. V was trimmed by 8 bases and J by 1 base, leaving 12 bases between them. Germline CDR1 reads MDHEN; CDR2 reads SYDVKM. CDR3 length: 14 residues.

The V gene is TRBV11-3, the J gene TRBJ2-5, with D tentatively TRBD2 (5 bases). V was shortened by 3 bases and J by 0 bases, with 11 bases between the two germline ends. Germline lookup yields CDR1 SGHNT and CDR2 YENEEA. The CDR3 sequence is 15 residues long. CDR3 in DNA: TGTGCCAGCAGCTTTGCGCGGGCGAACCAAGAGACCCAGTACTTC. It translates to CASSFARANQETQYF.

This clone was observed a single time. The chain combines TRBV6-1 with TRBJ1-5; D remains ambiguous. Germline V gives CDR1 MNHNS, CDR2 SASEGT. V was shortened by 2 bases and J by 3 bases, with 5 bases between the two germline ends. The CDR3 runs 13 residues. The CDR3 reads CASSEQINQPQHF. The DNA of the CDR3 is TGTGCCAGCAGTGAACAGATCAATCAGCCCCAGCATTTT.

The chain recombines TRBV13 with TRBJ2-5, with TRBD2 as a possible D gene (6 bases). There are 13 residues in the CDR3. V was clipped by 5 bases and J by 5 bases, with 12 bases between them. Germline CDR1 and CDR2: PRHDT and FYEKMQ (reference sequence). CDR3 loop: CASSPEGAETQYF. The CDR3 DNA reads TGTGCCAGCAGCCCGGAGGGAGCCGAGACCCAGTACTTC. Looking up the rest from reference TRBV13 and TRBJ2-5 gives the full variable domain: AAGVIQSPRHLIKEKRETATLKCYPIPRHDTVYWYQQGPGQDPQFLISFYEKMQSDKGSIPDRFSAQQFSDYHSELNMSSLELGDSALYFCASSPEGAETQYFGPGTRLLVL.

This chain joins TRBV6-1 and TRBJ2-7; 8 nucleotides align to TRBD2. The CDR3 has 13 residues. CDR1 and CDR2 from the germline V gene are MNHNS and SASEGT. The trim removed 8 bases at V and 2 bases at J, leaving 5 bases unmatched. DNA of the CDR3: TGTGCCAGCCGGGAGGGGTCCCCCTACGAGCAGTACTTC. Its translation: CASREGSPYEQYF.

This sequence joins TRBV9 and TRBJ2-1; 8 bases match TRBD1. Per germline, CDR1 SGDLS and CDR2 YYNGEE. Losses at the gene ends were 3 bases for V and 6 bases for J; bases not matched to a gene: 23. The CDR3 is 20 residues long. CDR3 DNA: TGTGCCAGCAGCGATCAACCCCGCCGACAGGGGACTTTCTTCGGCAATGAGCAGTTCTTC. Amino acids: CASSDQPRRQGTFFGNEQFF.

This sequence joins TRBV27 and TRBJ2-2, with D perhaps TRBD1 (5 bases). The CDR3 spans 15 residues. V dropped 2 bases and J dropped 2 bases, with 9 bases sitting between them. In germline, CDR1 is MNHEY, CDR2 SMNVEV (reference sequence). The CDR3 DNA reads TGTGCCAGCAGTTTAGAGACAGTTAACACCGGGGAGCTGTTTTTT. The encoded protein is CASSLETVNTGELFF.

The chain recombines TRBV14 with TRBJ2-7, with D perhaps TRBD1 (5 bases). Germline lookup yields CDR1 SGHDN and CDR2 FVKESK. CDR3 length: 13 amino acids. V lost 1 base and J 7 bases, leaving 11 bases between the germline ends. CDR3 residues: CASSQVLQAEQYF. The CDR3 DNA follows: TGTGCCAGCAGCCAAGTTCTACAGGCTGAGCAGTACTTC.

The V and J genes are TRBV6-5 and TRBJ2-3; 7 nucleotides line up with TRBD2. The V and J ends lost 4 bases and 0 bases, in that order; junction bases with no gene match: 7. Germline CDR1 and CDR2: MNHEY and SVGAGI. This CDR3 is built from 16 residues. CDR3 coding DNA: TGTGCCAGCAGTTCACCTAGCGGCTATAGCACAGATACGCAGTATTTT. Its translation: CASSSPSGYSTDTQYF.